This entry describes one TCR beta chain. This clonotype was detected ten times or more. Its binding antigen is unknown. The record has no base qualities; no much larger clone is one base away. The treatment or condition label here, explained by the study, means: allogeneic hematopoietic cell transplantation with graft depleted of TCRalphabeta T cells and CD19 B cells. TCRalphabeta/CD19-depleted allogeneic hematopoietic cell grafts were given to the transplant recipients, all of whom were children. These data belong to a study of T-cell reconstitution after alpha-beta-depleted transplantation in children (dated by TCRdb to the mid-2010s). About the study as a whole: Using TCR repertoire profiling, the study quantitatively followed how T-cell immune reconstitution unfolded in children after TCRalphabeta/CD19-depleted allogeneic hematopoietic cell transplantation.

The CDR3 contains 13 residues, cysteine and phenylalanine counted. Of the read, only the CDR3 DNA is kept; its 39 bases are in frame from base 1. V drops 2 bases and J drops 5 bases, leaving 10 bases in between. Reading the germline V gene (reference sequence) gives CDR1 DFQATT and CDR2 SNEGSKA. Here is what the overall study found, with its caveats: Over the following months the frequencies of hyperexpanded clones went down, and after one year T-cell counts and TCRbeta diversity were mostly credited to newly produced T cells. In some patients, the high TCRbeta diversity seen at day 60 was put down to recipient T cells and intrathymic progenitors that had survived conditioning. The apparently early recovery of alphabetaT-cell counts about two months after transplant reportedly depended on only several hundred rapidly expanded clones that came from non-depleted graft cells.

Library generation was performed with PCR. Sequencing took place on an Illumina HiSeq 2500. TCR library preparation used molecular barcoding, with unique molecular identifiers applied to normalize quantification of the TCRbeta repertoire. TCRdb trimmed public reads at Q25 via fastp, called clones via MiXCR and kept in-frame beta chains. Merged by CDR3 protein, the rows form single entries marked with the most common genes and DNA. This sample is represented by more than 200,000 distinct CDR3 sequences; over 15% of them were singletons. The biggest ten clones account for about 39% of the sample. This TCR came from a male patient under 10 years old who had a stem cell transplant for acute lymphoblastic leukemia, so the T cells may come from the graft donor. The sequencing used PBMCs, mostly from graft donor cells, collected 360 days after TCRalphabeta/CD19-depleted stem cell transplant. Recombination joined TRBV20-1 with TRBJ1-5, with TRBD1 tentatively as D gene (5 bases match). CDR3 loop: CSARREGYQPQHF. The DNA sequence reads TGCAGTGCTAGAAGGGAGGGGTATCAGCCCCAGCATTTT.